The entry below describes one TCR beta chain. Its matching antigen is unknown. The treatment was: approximately 11-day PBMC culture with coronavirus spike peptide pools or control peptides (ViraFEST assay). This record comes from a study of vaccination and CD4 T cells after COVID-19. Study details: Six men and four women formed the convalescents, two being Hispanic. Collection of post-COVID samples occurred a median roughly 110 days after diagnosis, spanning a range of 35 to 161.

The CDR3 is made up of 15 amino acids. The ends lost 0 bases at V and 7 bases at J; junction bases unmatched: 8. The V gene's germline CDR1 is SGHRS and CDR2 YFSETQ. The Oncomine TCR Beta short-read assay was what sequenced the DNA obtained from cultured CD4+ T cells. TCRdb called the PCR reads again in MiXCR, with one record for every CDR3 protein. Among 20,000 to 25,000 distinct CDR3 sequences, 43% were seen once, and the ten largest hold roughly 7%. Sequences were obtained from CD4+ T cells from blood, cultured in vitro. The origin of this receptor is a human donor who had recovered from COVID-19. This rearrangement joins TRBV5-1 to TRBJ1-2; 8 nucleotides match TRBD1. CDR3 coding DNA: TGCGCCAGCAGCTTGGGAACAGGGGGTACAAGTGGCTACACCTTC. It specifies CASSLGTGGTSGYTF.